The 24 T cell receptor beta chains given below trace back to one sample, sequenced in a study of OX40 agonist ivuxolimab in advanced cancers. The data were produced by immunoSEQ multiplex PCR, yet TCRdb's version contains in-frame clones alone and is incomplete. The table has 40,000 or so clones, 84% seen once; the top ten hold approximately 15%. Material: CD4+ or CD8+ T cells sorted from blood, obtained in a trial of the OX40 agonist ivuxolimab. Receptors were obtained from an adult with an advanced solid tumor such as melanoma, head and neck, liver or kidney cancer.

This chain joins TRBV6-1 and TRBJ2-7; no reliable D call. This CDR3 contains 17 residues. The V gene lost 0 bases and the J gene lost 3 bases, with 18 bases spanning the gap. CDR1 and CDR2 from the germline V gene are MNHNS and SASEGT. The CDR3 DNA sequence: TGTGCCAGCAGTGAAGCGGTGAGATCGTACTCCAACTACGAGCAGTACTTC. Residues: CASSEAVRSYSNYEQYF.

This clone counts as medium-sized. The chain carries TRBV6-6 and TRBJ2-7; D unresolved. CDR3 length equals 13 residues. V was trimmed by 10 bases and J by 0 bases, leaving 13 bases between them. The germline gives CDR1 MNHNY, CDR2 SVGAGI (reference sequence). The CDR3 protein is CATSSQSSYEQYF. The CDR3, as DNA: TGTGCCACCTCATCCCAGAGCTCCTACGAGCAGTACTTC.

The J gene is TRBJ1-1, the V gene TRBV5-1; weak D call: TRBD1 (5 bases). The germline V gene encodes CDR1 SGHRS and CDR2 YFSETQ. Trimming removed 3 bases from V and 1 base from J, with 13 bases in between. The CDR3 is made up of 15 amino acids. CDR3 protein: CASSYHRDPNTEAFF. The CDR3 DNA reads TGCGCCAGCAGCTACCACCGGGACCCGAACACTGAAGCTTTCTTT.

V gene TRBV5-6 combines with J gene TRBJ2-7, with D possibly matching TRBD1 (5 bases). CDR1 is SGHDT, CDR2 YYEEEE, per germline. V was cut by 2 bases and J by 2 bases, with 8 bases left in between. The CDR3 length is 13 residues. The CDR3 bases are TGTGCCAGCAGCTTTGGGGCCACCTACGAGCAGTACTTC. Translated, it gives CASSFGATYEQYF.

The chain joins TRBV6-4 to TRBJ2-7, with D uncertain. V shed 4 bases and J shed 6 bases, with 13 bases lying between them. CDR3 length: 13 amino acids. Germline V gives CDR1 MRHNA, CDR2 SNTAGT. CDR3 coding DNA: TGTGCCAGCAGTGTGTCTGAACTGTCCGAGCAGTACTTC. This sequence encodes CASSVSELSEQYF.

The chain carries TRBV5-4 and TRBJ2-7; D is ambiguous. The CDR3 is 12 amino acids. The V and J ends lost 3 bases and 5 bases respectively, with 9 bases between them. Germline V gene lookup returns CDR1 SGHNT and CDR2 YYREEE (reference sequence). CDR3 protein: CASSSGGNEQYF. CDR3 coding DNA: TGTGCCAGCAGCTCCGGTGGAAACGAGCAGTACTTC.

V gene TRBV11-1 combines with J gene TRBJ2-1, with 9 bases fitting TRBD2. The V gene's germline CDR1 is SGHAT and CDR2 FQDESV (reference sequence). The CDR3 contains 17 residues. J gave up 1 base and V 5 bases, and 9 bases lay outside the gene matches. CDR3 in amino acids: CASSPQMRGGSYNEQFF. The CDR3 nucleotides read TGTGCCAGCAGCCCACAAATGCGGGGGGGTTCCTACAATGAGCAGTTCTTC.

The chain has TRBV15 and TRBJ2-4, with 11 bases that match TRBD1. V trimming: 3 bases; J trimming: 8 bases; junction bases outside the gene matches: 12. Germline CDR1 is LNHNV and CDR2 is YYDKDF (reference sequence). CDR3 length: 17 residues. The CDR3 DNA reads TGTGCCACCAGCAGGGGACAGGGGGGTATGGATGGGGACATTCAGTACTTC. Encoded protein: CATSRGQGGMDGDIQYF.

The chain carries TRBV6-6 and TRBJ2-7; TRBD1 matches 7 bases. The CDR3 is made up of 14 amino acids. Germline assignment: CDR1 MNHNY and CDR2 SVGAGI (reference sequence). The V gene end was trimmed by 6 bases and the J gene end by 4 bases; junction bases not matched to a gene: 9. The chain's CDR3 is CASRPEGAPYEQYF. Written as DNA, the CDR3 is TGTGCCAGCAGGCCAGAGGGGGCCCCATACGAGCAGTACTTC.

The J gene is TRBJ2-1, the V gene TRBV13, with 12 positions matching TRBD2. The CDR3 has 19 amino acids. CDR1 and CDR2 (germline): PRHDT, FYEKMQ (reference sequence). Unmatched junction bases numbered 10, after V lost 1 base and J lost 3 bases. The CDR3, as DNA: TGTGCCAGCAGCTTAGCCCCCACTAGCGGGAGGCCCATCTACAATGAGCAGTTCTTC. This codes for CASSLAPTSGRPIYNEQFF.

This clone was seen a single time. V usage is TRBV6-5 and J usage is TRBJ2-1; 9 bases line up with TRBD2. V trimming: 4 bases; J trimming: 4 bases; junction bases outside the gene matches: 5. Germline V gene sequence: CDR1 MNHEY, CDR2 SVGAGI. This CDR3 is built from 15 residues. The CDR3 DNA sequence: TGTGCCAGCAGTTTAGATAGCGGGGGTTACAATGAGCAGTTCTTC. Amino acids: CASSLDSGGYNEQFF.

The chain has TRBV7-3 and TRBJ2-2; a weak D match, TRBD2 (7 bases). The CDR3 sequence is 16 residues long. V was shortened by 2 bases and J by 4 bases, with 14 bases between the two germline ends. The germline CDR1 and CDR2 sequences are SGHTA and FQGTGA. This CDR3 is CASSLYGGGATGELFF. The CDR3 DNA reads as TGTGCCAGCAGCTTATATGGCGGGGGCGCCACCGGGGAGCTGTTTTTT.

This CDR3 reads CASRPQGGTGELFF. CDR3 DNA: TGTGCCAGTAGACCGCAGGGGGGCACCGGGGAGCTGTTTTTT. V and J are TRBV27 and TRBJ2-2; a possible D gene is TRBD1 (7 bases). Looked up from germline, CDR1 is MNHEY and CDR2 is SMNVEV (reference sequence). V was clipped by 9 bases and J by 4 bases, with 15 bases between them. This CDR3 is 14 amino acids long.

The genes are TRBV7-9 and TRBJ2-7, with D hard to call. Trimming left V 4 bases short and J 3 bases short, with 7 bases between. The V gene's germline CDR1 is SEHNR and CDR2 FQNEAQ (reference sequence). The CDR3 loop spans 12 amino acids. CDR3 in DNA: TGTGCCAGCAGCTACAGCTACTACGAGCAGTACTTC. This sequence encodes CASSYSYYEQYF.

V and J are TRBV7-6 and TRBJ2-2; the D is unclear. In germline, CDR1 is SGHVS, CDR2 FNYEAQ. Trimming pared 1 base from V and 1 base from J, leaving 7 bases between. This CDR3 has 15 residues. CDR3 bases: TGTGCCAGCAGCTTAGGACAAGGGAACACCGGGGAGCTGTTTTTT. The encoded protein is CASSLGQGNTGELFF.

The gene calls are TRBV5-1 and TRBJ1-3; the D gene is possibly TRBD1 (5 bases). There are 14 residues in the CDR3. The germline V and J ends were trimmed by 0 bases and 7 bases, with 11 bases remaining between them. Germline CDR1 SGHRS, CDR2 YFSETQ. This chain's CDR3 is CASSLGRAGNTIYF. The CDR3 bases are TGCGCCAGCAGCTTGGGCAGGGCAGGCAACACCATATATTTT.

The rearrangement joins TRBV6-5 to TRBJ1-4; possibly TRBD1 for D (5 bases). Per germline, CDR1 MNHEY and CDR2 SVGAGI. Deletions cut 6 bases from V and 7 bases from J, with 15 bases between. CDR3 length: 14 residues. The CDR3 loop reads CASRPSTVSEKLFF. The CDR3 coding sequence is TGTGCCAGCAGACCATCGACAGTCAGTGAAAAACTGTTTTTT.

The chain employs TRBV4-2 and TRBJ2-1; maybe TRBD2 (6 bases). V lost 0 bases to trimming and J lost 0 bases, with 12 bases between them. In germline, CDR1 is LGHNA, CDR2 YNFKEQ. This CDR3 is 17 amino acids long. The CDR3 bases are TGTGCCAGCAGCCAAGATGGGGCGGGGAGCTCCTACAATGAGCAGTTCTTC. This sequence encodes CASSQDGAGSSYNEQFF.

The chain links TRBV7-6 to TRBJ2-5, with unresolved D. Germline V gene data show CDR1 as SGHVS and CDR2 as FNYEAQ. CDR3 size: 14 residues. Trimming took off 1 base at V and 5 bases at J, with 11 bases between the two ends. In nucleotides, the CDR3 is TGTGCCAGCAGCTTAGGGGCTGCCTGGGAGACCCAGTACTTC. It yields the protein CASSLGAAWETQYF.

The rearrangement uses TRBV4-1 and TRBJ1-4; D not certain. Trimming removed 4 bases from V and 6 bases from J, with 15 bases in between. The V gene's germline CDR1 is MGHRA and CDR2 YSYEKL. The CDR3 covers 15 residues. The DNA of the CDR3 is TGCGCCAGCAGCCGATCGGTTTCGGAGGATGAAAAACTGTTTTTT. It specifies CASSRSVSEDEKLFF.

This clone came up a few times. The V and J genes are TRBV27 and TRBJ1-2; no clear D. The CDR3 has 14 residues. Germline lookup yields CDR1 MNHEY and CDR2 SMNVEV (reference sequence). V was cut by 5 bases and J by 0 bases, with 10 bases left in between. In DNA form, the CDR3 reads TGTGCCAGCAGTACTGCCGGGTCTAACTATGGCTACACCTTC. Its translation: CASSTAGSNYGYTF.

In this sample, this clone turned up once. The chain has TRBV18 and TRBJ1-2; 10 nucleotides match TRBD1. The V and J ends lost 1 base and 8 bases, in that order; junction bases with no gene match: 4. Germline-derived CDR1 and CDR2 are KGHSH and LQKENI. This CDR3 comprises 14 residues. The CDR3 here is CASSPLGTGDGYTF. The CDR3 DNA is TGTGCCAGCTCACCACTCGGGACAGGGGACGGCTACACCTTC.

The V and J genes are TRBV6-5 and TRBJ1-1; D unresolved. V shed 2 bases and J shed 1 base, with 11 bases lying between them. The CDR3 spans 15 residues. CDR1 and CDR2 from the germline V gene are MNHEY and SVGAGI. CDR3 coding DNA: TGTGCCAGCAGTTACGAGCAAGGGCAGAACACTGAAGCTTTCTTT. This codes for CASSYEQGQNTEAFF.

Concerning this clone itself: The conserved closing phenylalanine or tryptophan is absent in this CDR3, likely reflecting a read error. The chain has TRBV2 and TRBJ2-7; D ambiguous. From germline, CDR1 is SNHLY and CDR2 FYNNEI. V gave up 8 bases and J gave up 2 bases, with 16 bases separating them. The CDR3 runs 14 residues. The CDR3 region has the DNA TGTGCCAGCGACCCCCGTCCAGGAACCTACGAGCAGTACCTC. Its translation is CASDPRPGTYEQYL.